Listed here are 16 T cell receptor beta chains from one sample, sequenced in a study of blood T cell repertoires in COVID-19. Sequencing used immunoSEQ multiplex PCR; TCRdb keeps in-frame clones, though not all of them. This sample has some 220,000 clones, with 80% to 85% found just once. The sample taken for sequencing was peripheral blood. All receptors come from a woman between 65 and 79 years old with COVID-19, enrolled during active disease.

This rearrangement joins TRBV27 to TRBJ1-4, with TRBD1 matching over 9 bases. V shed 2 bases and J 10 bases; nucleotides not matched to a gene: 5. Germline values: CDR1 MNHEY, CDR2 SMNVEV (reference sequence). The CDR3 extends over 14 amino acids. The CDR3 spells CASSLGQGSRKLFF. The CDR3 DNA reads TGTGCCAGCAGTTTAGGACAGGGGAGTAGAAAACTGTTTTTT.

This chain's CDR3 is CATSDSGTRNNEQFF. As DNA, the CDR3 is TGTGCCACCAGTGATTCCGGGACAAGGAACAATGAGCAGTTCTTC. The chain employs TRBV24-1 and TRBJ2-1; D possibly corresponds to TRBD1 (6 bases). Trimming cost V 2 bases and J 5 bases, with 12 bases left between them. This CDR3 contains 15 residues. Germline loops: CDR1 KGHDR, CDR2 SFDVKD.

This chain connects TRBV15 to TRBJ2-3, with 10 positions matching TRBD2. Germline V gives CDR1 LNHNV, CDR2 YYDKDF (reference sequence). V dropped 2 bases and J dropped 0; count of bases not matched to a gene: 2. The CDR3 totals 16 residues. The CDR3 here is CATSRTTSGSTDTQYF. DNA for the CDR3: TGTGCCACCAGCAGAACGACTAGCGGGAGCACAGATACGCAGTATTTT.

The chain joins TRBV5-8 to TRBJ2-1; 10 positions match TRBD1. Per germline, CDR1 SGHTS and CDR2 YDEGEE. The trim removed 4 bases at V and 4 bases at J, leaving 20 bases unmatched. There are 20 residues in the CDR3. For the CDR3, the DNA is TGTGCCAGCAGCGCGGCCGGGACAGGGGTTACTACAATAAGGTACAATGAGCAGTTCTTC. Translating gives CASSAAGTGVTTIRYNEQFF.

This clone appeared once. The CDR3 DNA reads as TGTGCCAGCAGCTTAGATGCCGCCCCCGGACTACCCTGCGAGCAGTACTTC. Translating it yields CASSLDAAPGLPCEQYF. The V gene is TRBV11-3, the J gene TRBJ2-7, with D tentatively TRBD2 (6 bases). The CDR3 length is 17 residues. The germline V gene encodes CDR1 SGHNT and CDR2 YENEEA. V was pared by 0 bases and J by 6 bases, with 21 bases between.

The J gene is TRBJ1-1, the V gene TRBV30, with 10 bases aligning to TRBD1. V lost 4 bases and J lost 5; bases outside the gene matches: 7. The CDR3 totals 14 residues. The germline CDR1 and CDR2 sequences are GTSNPN and SVGIG (reference sequence). The CDR3 DNA sequence: TGTGCCTGGACCTCGGGACAGGGGAAAACTGAAGCTTTCTTT. Residues: CAWTSGQGKTEAFF.

The gene calls are TRBV28 and TRBJ1-1; tentative D call: TRBD1 (5 bases). Looked up from germline, CDR1 is MDHEN and CDR2 is SYDVKM. The CDR3 length is 12 residues. Trimming removed 8 bases at V and 7 bases at J, with 14 bases between. The DNA of the CDR3 is TGTGCCAGCCTTCGGGGGGGGAATGAAGCTTTCTTT. This codes for CASLRGGNEAFF. Using reference TRBV28 and TRBJ1-1 for the parts outside the CDR3, the full variable domain is DVKVTQSSRYLVKRTGEKVFLECVQDMDHENMFWYRQDPGLGLRLIYFSYDVKMKEKGDIPEGYSVSREKKERFSLILESASTNQTSMYLCASLRGGNEAFFGQGTRLTVV.

The J gene is TRBJ1-5, the V gene TRBV2; D is ambiguous. Trimming removed 11 bases from V and 6 bases from J, with 14 bases in between. The CDR3 has 12 residues. Germline assignment: CDR1 SNHLY and CDR2 FYNNEI. The CDR3 DNA is TGTGCCGGGAGGAGTCCCGGTCAGCCCCAGCATTTT. Its translation: CAGRSPGQPQHF.

This clone was recorded once. The CDR3 here is CASNRGTEAFF. For the CDR3, the DNA is TGTGCCAGCAACAGGGGAACTGAAGCTTTCTTT. J is TRBJ1-1 and V is TRBV28, with 7 nucleotides matching TRBD1. Germline CDR1 and CDR2: MDHEN and SYDVKM. This CDR3 has 11 amino acids. The V segment lost 7 bases and the J segment 5 bases; nucleotides outside the gene matches: 1.

The genes are TRBV21-1 and TRBJ1-5; TRBD1, as called in the table, went unchecked against the DNA. TRBV21-1 is a pseudogene segment. The CDR3 covers 15 residues. The CDR3 nucleotides are TGTGCCAGCGGCCAGACAGGTCGGAGCAATCAGCCCCAGCATTTT. This sequence encodes CASGQTGRSNQPQHF.

This chain connects TRBV4-1 to TRBJ1-5, with 8 nucleotides matching TRBD1. CDR1 MGHRA and CDR2 YSYEKL come from the germline V gene. The CDR3 runs 15 residues. The J segment lost 4 bases and the V segment lost 1 base, leaving 3 bases of the junction unmatched. The chain's CDR3 is CASSQVTGGNQPQHF. The CDR3 DNA reads TGCGCCAGCAGCCAAGTCACAGGGGGAAATCAGCCCCAGCATTTT.

Written as DNA, the CDR3 is TGTGCCAGCAGTATAGCGGCCGAGCAGTACTTC. Its translation: CASSIAAEQYF. The rearrangement links TRBV25-1 to TRBJ2-7; possibly TRBD2 for D (6 bases). Germline loops: CDR1 MGHDK, CDR2 SYGVNS. This CDR3 is built from 11 residues. Deletions cut 5 bases from V and 6 bases from J, with 8 bases between.

V and J are TRBV5-4 and TRBJ1-4, with D possibly TRBD1 on 6 matching bases. Trimming removed 4 bases at V and 5 bases at J, with 12 bases between. The germline V gene has CDR1 SGHNT and CDR2 YYREEE (reference sequence). The CDR3 has 14 amino acids. CDR3 DNA: TGTGCCAGCAGCAAGGAGGGGGGGAATGAAAAACTGTTTTTT. It yields the protein CASSKEGGNEKLFF.

This clone was observed a handful of times. This chain uses TRBV2 with TRBJ1-3, with a weak D call TRBD1 (6 bases). Germline loops: CDR1 SNHLY, CDR2 FYNNEI. V was trimmed by 6 bases and J by 0 bases, leaving 9 bases between them. The CDR3 contains 14 residues. Here the CDR3 DNA reads TGTGCCAGCAGAGGGGACAACTCTGGAAACACCATATATTTT. It specifies CASRGDNSGNTIYF.

A note on this clone: Other DNA sequences of this sample code for an identical CDR3. The rearrangement uses TRBV11-2 and TRBJ1-2; TRBD1 matches 8 bases. The germline gives CDR1 SGHAT, CDR2 FQNNGV. V dropped 6 bases and J dropped 4; count of bases not matched to a gene: 13. CDR3 length: 16 residues. CDR3: CASRPTTGARIYGYTF. In nucleotides, the CDR3 is TGTGCCAGCAGGCCTACGACAGGGGCGCGGATCTATGGCTACACCTTC.

V and J are TRBV9 and TRBJ2-1, with 10 bases lining up with TRBD2. CDR3 length: 18 residues. V gave up 3 bases and J gave up 3 bases; unmatched junction bases: 12. Germline V CDR1 and CDR2: SGDLS, YYNGEE. The CDR3 nucleotides read TGTGCCAGCAGCGCCCATATCCCCGGACTAGCGGACTACAATGAGCAGTTCTTC. Its translation: CASSAHIPGLADYNEQFF.